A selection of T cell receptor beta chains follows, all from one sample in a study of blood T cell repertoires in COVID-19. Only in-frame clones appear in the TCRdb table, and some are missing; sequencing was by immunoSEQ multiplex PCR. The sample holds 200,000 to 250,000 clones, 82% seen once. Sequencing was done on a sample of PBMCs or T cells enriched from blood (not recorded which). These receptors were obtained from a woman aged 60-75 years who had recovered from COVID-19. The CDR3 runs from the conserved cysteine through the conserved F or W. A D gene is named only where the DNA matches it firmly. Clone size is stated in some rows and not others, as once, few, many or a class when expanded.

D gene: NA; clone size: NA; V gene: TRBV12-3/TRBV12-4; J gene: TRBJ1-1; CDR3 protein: CASSFARNTEAFF; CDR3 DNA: TGTGCCAGCAGTTTTGCCAGGAACACTGAAGCTTTCTTT
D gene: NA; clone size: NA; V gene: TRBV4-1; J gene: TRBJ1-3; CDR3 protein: CASSQDRRGSHSGNTIYF; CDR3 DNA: TGCGCCAGCAGCCAAGATAGGCGGGGGAGTCACTCTGGAAACACCATATATTTT
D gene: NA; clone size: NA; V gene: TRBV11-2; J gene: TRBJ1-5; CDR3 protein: CASSFYSNQPQHF; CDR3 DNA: TGTGCCAGCAGCTTTTATAGCAATCAGCCCCAGCATTTT
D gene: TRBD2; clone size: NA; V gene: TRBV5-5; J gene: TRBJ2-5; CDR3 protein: CASSKGLAGGPGETQYF; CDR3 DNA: TGTGCCAGCAGCAAGGGACTAGCGGGGGGGCCGGGAGAGACCCAGTACTTC
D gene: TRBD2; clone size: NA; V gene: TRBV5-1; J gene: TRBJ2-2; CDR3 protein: CASSPRLAGGNTGELFF; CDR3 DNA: TGCGCCAGCAGTCCCAGACTAGCGGGAGGGAACACCGGGGAGCTGTTTTTT
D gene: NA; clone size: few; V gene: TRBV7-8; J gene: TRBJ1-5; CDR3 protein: CASTRGVPSNQPQHF; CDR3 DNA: TGTGCCAGCACCCGCGGGGTACCCAGCAATCAGCCCCAGCATTTT
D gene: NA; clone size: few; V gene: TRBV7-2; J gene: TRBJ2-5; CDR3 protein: CASSLAFPGETQYF; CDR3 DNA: TGTGCCAGCAGCTTAGCGTTTCCGGGGGAGACCCAGTACTTC
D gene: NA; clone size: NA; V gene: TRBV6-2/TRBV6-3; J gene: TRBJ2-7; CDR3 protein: CASSSTPGLIYEQYF; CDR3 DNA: TGTGCCAGCAGTTCGACACCGGGACTTATCTACGAGCAGTACTTC
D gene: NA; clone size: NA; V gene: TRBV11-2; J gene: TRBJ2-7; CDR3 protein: CASSLLQGKYEQYF; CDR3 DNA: TGTGCCAGCAGCTTATTACAGGGCAAGTACGAGCAGTACTTC
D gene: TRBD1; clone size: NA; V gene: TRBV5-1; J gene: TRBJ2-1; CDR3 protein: CASSLVDRGPPTSTSYNEQFF; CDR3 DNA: TGCGCCAGCAGCTTGGTGGACAGGGGCCCTCCTACCTCTACTTCCTACAATGAGCAGTTCTTC
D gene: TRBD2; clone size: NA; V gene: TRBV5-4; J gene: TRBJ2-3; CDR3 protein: CASSLNIAGGGHDTQYF; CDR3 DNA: TGTGCCAGCAGCTTGAACATAGCGGGAGGCGGGCACGATACGCAGTATTTT
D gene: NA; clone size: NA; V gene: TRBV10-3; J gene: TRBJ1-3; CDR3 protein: CAITRDSGNTIYF; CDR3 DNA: TGTGCCATCACGAGAGACTCTGGAAACACCATATATTTT
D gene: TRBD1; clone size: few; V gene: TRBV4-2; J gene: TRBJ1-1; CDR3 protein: CASSQEGTGGARDTEAFF; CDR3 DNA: TGTGCCAGCAGCCAAGAAGGGACAGGGGGCGCAAGGGACACTGAAGCTTTCTTT
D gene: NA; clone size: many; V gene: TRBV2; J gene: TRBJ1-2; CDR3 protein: CASTPRTANYGYTF; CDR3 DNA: TGTGCCAGCACCCCTCGGACAGCGAACTATGGCTACACCTTC
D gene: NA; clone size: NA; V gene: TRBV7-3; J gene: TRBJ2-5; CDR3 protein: CASSKGWAGQETQYF; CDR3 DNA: TGTGCCAGCAGCAAAGGTTGGGCGGGCCAAGAGACCCAGTACTTC
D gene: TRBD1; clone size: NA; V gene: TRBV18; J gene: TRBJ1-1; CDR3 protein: CASSTRDRDEAFF; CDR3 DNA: TGTGCCAGCTCAACGAGGGACAGAGATGAAGCTTTCTTT
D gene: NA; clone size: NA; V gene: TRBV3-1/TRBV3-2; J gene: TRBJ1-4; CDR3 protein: CASSGRTGGATNEKLFF; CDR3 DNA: TGTGCCAGCAGCGGCCGGACGGGGGGCGCAACTAATGAAAAACTGTTTTTT